The rows below give T cell receptor beta chains drawn from one sample of a study of cytomegalovirus exposure and HLA in healthy donors. The protocol was immunoSEQ multiplex PCR, while the TCRdb copy is restricted to in-frame clones and leaves out a portion. Seen here are 80,000 or so clones, just over 75% observed once, and the top ten hold roughly 3.2%. The sequenced material came from PBMCs. The receptor source for this set is a man aged 50-59 years in good health and CMV-seropositive. Both conserved end residues are part of each CDR3. D genes are given only for firm matches. Expanded clones get a size class; other rows say once, few or many, or leave the size out.

. | TRBJ1-1 | TRBD1 | 14 | TRBV5-1 | TGCGCCAGCAGCTCCGGACAGGGGAACACTGAAGCTTTCTTT | CASSSGQGNTEAFF
. | TRBJ2-1 | TRBD1 | 15 | TRBV7-9 | TGTGCCAGCAGGCACGACAGGGGCGCCTCCAATGAGCAGTTCTTC | CASRHDRGASNEQFF
. | TRBJ2-3 | . | 16 | TRBV6-5 | TGTGCCAGCAGTTACGGGGGCTTCTCTAGCACAGATACGCAGTATTTT | CASSYGGFSSTDTQYF
. | TRBJ1-3 | . | 15 | TRBV2 | TGTGCCAGCAGCGCAGGCCTCTCCTCTGGAAACACCATATATTTT | CASSAGLSSGNTIYF
. | TRBJ2-7 | . | 15 | TRBV25-1 | TGTGCCAGCAGTGTACCCCTCGCGGGGCACAACGAGCAGTACTTC | CASSVPLAGHNEQYF
. | TRBJ2-3 | TRBD2 | 19 | TRBV5-1 | TGCGCCAGCAGCTCGGGACTAGCGGGAGGGCCGGGGGGCACAGATACGCAGTATTTT | CASSSGLAGGPGGTDTQYF
. | TRBJ2-6 | . | 18 | TRBV5-4 | TGTGCCAGCAGCTTGGAGGCCAGGACTCGCTCTGGGGCCAACGTCCTGACTTTC | CASSLEARTRSGANVLTF
few | TRBJ1-1 | . | 13 | TRBV2 | TGTGCCAGCAGTTACGGACAAACAACTGAAGCTTTCTTT | CASSYGQTTEAFF
. | TRBJ2-2 | . | 12 | TRBV27 | TGTGCCAGCAGTCCCAGGGCCGGGGAGCTGTTTTTT | CASSPRAGELFF
few | TRBJ1-4 | . | 15 | TRBV10-2 | TGCGCCAGCAGTGAGGGGGGCAGGACTGGAGAAAAACTGTTTTTT | CASSEGGRTGEKLFF
. | TRBJ1-5 | . | 16 | TRBV12-5 | TGTGCTAGTGGTTCCATTGGACGGACAACTAATCAGCCCCAGCATTTT | CASGSIGRTTNQPQHF
once | TRBJ2-5 | TRBD2 | 13 | TRBV4-1 | TGCGCCAGCAGCCGATTAGCGGGAGAGACCCAGTACTTC | CASSRLAGETQYF
once | TRBJ2-7 | . | 12 | TRBV25-1 | TGTGCCAGCAATAGTCTCTCCTACGAGCAGTACTTC | CASNSLSYEQYF
. | TRBJ2-1 | . | 15 | TRBV7-2 | TGTGCCAGCAGCTACTTCGGGCGGGGTTACAATGAGCAGTTCTTC | CASSYFGRGYNEQFF
. | TRBJ1-2 | . | 17 | TRBV25-1 | TGTGCCAGCAGGGGGTTGTTGCAGGAGGAAACTAACTATGGCTACACCTTC | CASRGLLQEETNYGYTF
few | TRBJ2-3 | . | 13 | TRBV19 | TGTGCCAGTAGTATAATCGGCACAGATACGCAGTATTTT | CASSIIGTDTQYF
. | TRBJ2-1 | TRBD2 | 16 | TRBV15 | TGTGCCACCAGCAGAGATGGAGGGAGGGCCTTGGATGAGCAGTTCTTC | CATSRDGGRALDEQFF
. | TRBJ2-7 | . | 14 | TRBV7-8 | TGTGCCAGCAGCTTGTTTAGGGGGGGAGGCGAGCAGTACTTC | CASSLFRGGGEQYF